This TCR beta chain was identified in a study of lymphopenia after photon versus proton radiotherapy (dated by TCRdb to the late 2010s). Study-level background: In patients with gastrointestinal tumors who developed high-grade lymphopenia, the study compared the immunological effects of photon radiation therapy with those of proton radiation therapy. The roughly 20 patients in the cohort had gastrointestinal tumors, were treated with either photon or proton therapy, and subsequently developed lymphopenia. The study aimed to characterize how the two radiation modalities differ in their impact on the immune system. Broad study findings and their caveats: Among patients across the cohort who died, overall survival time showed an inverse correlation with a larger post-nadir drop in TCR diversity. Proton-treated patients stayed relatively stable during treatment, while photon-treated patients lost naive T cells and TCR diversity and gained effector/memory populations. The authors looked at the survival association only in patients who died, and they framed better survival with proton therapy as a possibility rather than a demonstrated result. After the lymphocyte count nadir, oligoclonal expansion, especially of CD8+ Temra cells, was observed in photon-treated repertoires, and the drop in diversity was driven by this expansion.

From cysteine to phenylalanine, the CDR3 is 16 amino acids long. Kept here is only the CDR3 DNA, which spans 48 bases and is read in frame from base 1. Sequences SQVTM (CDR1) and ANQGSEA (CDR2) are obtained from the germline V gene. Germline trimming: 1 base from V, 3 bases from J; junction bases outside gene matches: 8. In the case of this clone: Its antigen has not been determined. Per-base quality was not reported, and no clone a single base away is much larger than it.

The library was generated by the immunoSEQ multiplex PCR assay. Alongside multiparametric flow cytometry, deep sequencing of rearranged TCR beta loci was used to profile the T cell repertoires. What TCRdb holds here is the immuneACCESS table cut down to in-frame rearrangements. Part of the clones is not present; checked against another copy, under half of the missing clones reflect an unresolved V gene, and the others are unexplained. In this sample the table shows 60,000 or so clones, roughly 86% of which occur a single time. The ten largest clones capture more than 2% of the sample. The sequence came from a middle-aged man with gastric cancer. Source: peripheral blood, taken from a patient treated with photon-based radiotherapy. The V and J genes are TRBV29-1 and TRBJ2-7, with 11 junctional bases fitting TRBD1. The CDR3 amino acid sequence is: CSVEAIGQGAGYEQYF. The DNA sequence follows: TGCAGCGTTGAAGCCATCGGACAGGGGGCGGGCTACGAGCAGTACTTC.